A single sample gave rise to the 11 T cell receptor beta chains below, sequenced in a study of T-cell reconstitution after alpha-beta-depleted transplantation in children (dated by TCRdb to the mid-2010s). Library generation was performed with PCR. Reads for this sample came from an Illumina HiSeq 2500. To normalize quantification of the TCRbeta repertoire, the TCR libraries were built with molecular barcoding that relied on unique molecular identifiers. The public reads were run again by TCRdb, first through fastp at Q25 and then through MiXCR, and only productive beta chains were kept. Identical CDR3 proteins give one entry, which carries the most common genes and DNA. Recorded for this sample are some 250,000 distinct CDR3 sequences; 9.5% to 15% of them occurred a single time. The ten largest make up 2% to 3% of the sample. Sequenced here: PBMCs from the stem cell graft donor, sampled from the stem cell graft. Source of these receptors: a human donor who donated a stem cell graft to a child with acute lymphoblastic leukemia.

In its sample, this clonotype was seen many times. This rearrangement joins TRBV12-3 or TRBV12-4 to TRBJ2-7, with a possible D match to TRBD1 (6 bases). The CDR3 covers 14 residues. V dropped 3 bases and J dropped 6 bases, with 15 bases sitting between them. The CDR3 region is CASSFSGAAGEQYF. The CDR3 coding sequence is TGTGCCAGCAGTTTCTCAGGGGCTGCGGGCGAGCAGTACTTC.

This clonotype was recorded at least ten times. The chain employs TRBV6-5 and TRBJ1-5; no clear D gene. V shed 7 bases and J shed 6 bases, with 19 bases lying between them. Germline CDR1 MNHEY, CDR2 SVGAGI. The CDR3 has 15 residues. The CDR3 here is CASKESGVSGQPQHF. The CDR3 region has the DNA TGTGCCAGCAAGGAGAGCGGGGTATCGGGTCAGCCCCAGCATTTT.

V and J are TRBV12-3 or TRBV12-4 and TRBJ2-1; 9 nucleotides line up with TRBD2. The CDR3 is made up of 19 amino acids. Losses at the gene ends were 11 bases for V and 2 bases for J; bases not matched to a gene: 22. CDR3 coding DNA: TGTGCCCTCACCCTATCTAGCGGGATCCCGATTACCCCCTACAATGAGCAGTTCTTC. This translates into CALTLSSGIPITPYNEQFF.

This clonotype was found many times. The V call is TRBV27, the J call TRBJ2-7; D remains unclear. The germline V gene encodes CDR1 MNHEY and CDR2 SMNVEV (reference sequence). V lost 6 bases and J lost 4, with 7 bases in between. The CDR3 runs 11 residues. CDR3 in amino acids: CASSNGYEQYF. The CDR3 nucleotides read TGTGCCAGCAGCAATGGGTACGAGCAGTACTTC.

This chain links TRBV7-9 with TRBJ2-7; D perhaps matches TRBD1 (6 bases). Trimming stripped 3 bases from V and 8 bases from J, with 17 bases between. There are 14 residues in the CDR3. From germline, CDR1 is SEHNR and CDR2 FQNEAQ (reference sequence). The CDR3 DNA is TGTGCCAGCAGCTTGGACAGCCCGCCTCACCAGCAGTACTTC. It encodes CASSLDSPPHQQYF.

With respect to this clonotype: The junction does not match germline at one end; this may be a read error. The gene calls are TRBV5-4 and TRBJ2-3; perhaps TRBD1 as D (6 bases). Germline V lookup: CDR1 SGHNT, CDR2 YYREEE (reference sequence). The CDR3 is 15 residues long. The chain's CDR3 is CACSFHAGGTDTQYF. The CDR3 DNA reads as TGTGCCTGCAGCTTCCATGCAGGGGGCACAGATACGCAGTATTTT.

This clonotype was detected ten times or more. V gene TRBV4-3 combines with J gene TRBJ2-1; D remains ambiguous. The CDR3 consists of 15 residues. Germline CDR1 is LGHNA and CDR2 is YSLEER. The V and J ends lost 4 bases and 4 bases respectively, with 14 bases between them. This CDR3 reads CASSPNPTYYNEQFF. CDR3 in DNA: TGCGCCAGCAGCCCTAACCCGACTTATTACAATGAGCAGTTCTTC.

This clonotype came up many times. The rearrangement joins TRBV6-5 to TRBJ2-4; D is ambiguous. The CDR3 runs to 16 residues. The V gene's germline CDR1 is MNHEY and CDR2 SVGAGI. The V end was cut by 4 bases, the J end by 9 bases, with 22 bases between. The CDR3 region is CASSFPQTGLGVIQYF. In DNA, the CDR3 is TGTGCCAGCAGTTTCCCCCAAACTGGTTTGGGTGTCATTCAGTACTTC.

The sample holds many counts of this clonotype. This chain uses TRBV4-2 with TRBJ1-6; 7 bases map to TRBD1. The CDR3 consists of 16 residues. Germline values: CDR1 LGHNA, CDR2 YNFKEQ. Trimming cost V 0 bases and J 6 bases; bases outside gene matches: 5. The CDR3 sequence is CASSQETGIGNSPLHF. The CDR3 nucleotides are TGTGCCAGCAGCCAAGAGACAGGGATAGGTAATTCACCCCTCCACTTT.

This clonotype was detected many times. This chain uses TRBV4-3 with TRBJ1-4; 8 bases agree with TRBD1. In germline, CDR1 is LGHNA, CDR2 YSLEER. V was pared by 0 bases and J by 8 bases, with 8 bases of the junction left unmatched. The CDR3 covers 16 residues. For the CDR3, the DNA is TGCGCCAGCAGCCAAGACCCCGGCAGGGGGCAAGAAAAACTGTTTTTT. Translation gives CASSQDPGRGQEKLFF.

There are many counts of this clonotype. The J gene is TRBJ2-7, the V gene TRBV12-3 or TRBV12-4; D remains unclear. This CDR3 contains 13 residues. The germline V and J ends were trimmed by 6 bases and 2 bases, with 11 bases remaining between them. In DNA form, the CDR3 reads TGTGCCAGCAGCCGATTCGATCCCTACGAGCAGTACTTC. Its translation: CASSRFDPYEQYF.